Sequencing of this T cell receptor (beta chain) was carried out in a study of shared clonotypes between healthy human individuals. Study overall: CD4 naive and memory got three plates each, CD8 naive two, CD8 memory one.

A word on this clone: As yet, its antigen is unknown.

Only in-frame clones appear in the TCRdb table, and some are missing; sequencing was by immunoSEQ multiplex PCR. This table holds about 1 million clones, around 74% found once. Findings and caveats of the study: Estimated clonotype richness was generally higher in naive than memory subsets. Clonotypes shared by all four donors outscored non-shared clonotypes in generation probability.

CD4+ cells were split into CD45RA+ naive and CD45RA-negative memory subsets. CDR3 length: 14 residues. The V and J ends lost 1 base and 2 bases respectively, with 8 bases between them. Germline CDR1 and CDR2: SGHNT and YYREEE (reference sequence). The source of this sequence is a man aged 18 to 35 in good health. Sample: memory CD4+ T cells sorted from blood. Specified subset: CD45RA-negative fraction. The chain uses TRBV5-4 and TRBJ2-3; no firm D call. As DNA, the CDR3 is TGTGCCAGCAGCTTGAGGGCAGTCACAGATACGCAGTATTTT. Residues: CASSLRAVTDTQYF. Full variable domain (outside the CDR3, taken from reference TRBV5-4 and TRBJ2-3): ETGVTQSPTHLIKTRGQQVTLRCSSQSGHNTVSWYQQALGQGPQFIFQYYREEENGRGNFPPRFSGLQFPNYSSELNVNALELDDSALYLCASSLRAVTDTQYFGPGTRLTVL.